Listed here is a single T cell receptor beta chain. Its specificity is unknown. 13 Jbeta primers and 60 Vbeta primers were used for the PCR. Study processing details: In a later analysis, some 10 million of approximately 81 million unique beta chains occurred in at least two donors. The repertoire was sequenced with immunoSEQ multiplex PCR; TCRdb's copy has only in-frame clones and lacks some. V, J and clone size derive from that table, while D and trimming were established from the DNA sequence. The data show roughly 100,000 clones, with about 75% seen just once and roughly 7.1% held by the top ten. This entry comes from a study of cytomegalovirus exposure and HLA in healthy donors. Regarding the study as a whole: Specificity of a few CMV-associated chains for CMV antigens was verified in vitro.

Germline V gene sequence: CDR1 LNHDA, CDR2 SQIVND (reference sequence). The CDR3 length is 16 residues. The V gene end was trimmed by 4 bases and the J gene end by 1 base; junction bases not matched to a gene: 9. This clonotype originated in a man in his forties in good health and CMV-seropositive. The chain combines TRBV19 with TRBJ2-7; 8 positions agree with TRBD1. Sequenced: PBMCs. The CDR3 reads CASSNPYGQGSYEQYF. CDR3 coding DNA: TGTGCCAGTAGTAACCCATACGGACAGGGTTCCTACGAGCAGTACTTC.